Described below is a single T cell receptor (beta chain) sequence and its context. Its antigen remains unidentified. The data stem from a study of OX40 agonist ivuxolimab in advanced cancers. Study-level points and caveats: On average, a greater number of expanded clones characterised CD8+ T cells relative to CD4+.

Germline V gene sequence: CDR1 ENHRY, CDR2 SYGVKD. This CDR3 spans 18 amino acids. Trimming left V 5 bases short and J 1 base short, with 22 bases between. Using immunoSEQ multiplex PCR, the repertoire was profiled, and TCRdb retains in-frame clones only, with some absent. The sample includes fewer than 90,000 clones, about 91% of them seen just once. The chain employs TRBV10-3 and TRBJ2-3; a possible D gene is TRBD2 (6 bases). The origin of this receptor is an adult with an advanced solid tumor such as melanoma, head and neck, liver or kidney cancer. Sequenced here: CD4+ or CD8+ T cells sorted from blood, sampled in a trial of the OX40 agonist ivuxolimab. The CDR3 region is CAISKPRDPGGGTDTQYF. The CDR3 coding sequence is TGTGCCATCAGTAAACCCCGCGACCCTGGCGGGGGCACAGATACGCAGTATTTT.